The rows below give T cell receptor beta chains drawn from one sample of a study of regulatory T cells in long-lasting Graves disease. TCRdb processed the multiplex PCR reads anew with MiXCR; each CDR3 protein has one entry. The sample holds about 620,000 distinct CDR3 sequences, less than 20% seen once. The sample was also reused in another study, on T cells in Graves' hyperthyroidism and ophthalmopathy.

The source material was peripheral blood mononuclear cells (PBMCs), sampled at new diagnosis, from a patient treated with antithyroid drugs. The receptors stem from a woman in her 30s with Graves disease. The CDR3 runs from the conserved cysteine through the conserved F or W. The D gene is left open where the match is weak. Clone size appears in some rows only: once, few, many, or a class for an expanded clone.

TRBV7-2	-	13	TRBJ2-1	-	CASSLIGDSWQFF	TGTGCCAGCAGCTTAATTGGTGACAGTTGGCAGTTCTTC
TRBV10-3	-	16	TRBJ2-1	-	CAISEFNRDTVNEQFF	TGTGCCATCAGTGAGTTTAACCGGGACACGGTCAATGAGCAGTTCTTC
TRBV7-6	-	15	TRBJ1-1	many	CASSVTVDPNTEAFF	TGTGCCAGCAGCGTGACGGTTGATCCGAACACTGAAGCTTTCTTT
TRBV10-1	TRBD1	13	TRBJ2-7	-	CATSGQTSYEQYF	TGCGCCACCTCGGGACAGACCAGCTACGAGCAGTACTTC
TRBV7-8	-	15	TRBJ2-5	many	CASSLPQGYEKTQYF	TGTGCCAGCAGCTTACCACAGGGTTATGAGAAGACCCAGTACTTC
TRBV12-3/TRBV12-4	TRBD2	17	TRBJ2-3	-	CASSASAGGGGKDTQYF	TGTGCCAGCAGTGCAAGCGCGGGGGGAGGAGGCAAAGATACGCAGTATTTT
TRBV24-1	TRBD1	15	TRBJ1-1	many	CATSDGGQGITEAFF	TGTGCCACCAGTGATGGGGGACAGGGAATCACTGAAGCTTTCTTT
TRBV6-1	TRBD1	14	TRBJ2-3	many	CASWTGGSTDTQYF	TGTGCCAGTTGGACAGGGGGTTCCACAGATACGCAGTATTTT
TRBV2	TRBD2	13	TRBJ2-5	-	CASSETSGRTQYF	TGTGCCAGCAGTGAAACTAGCGGGAGAACCCAGTACTTC
TRBV6-2/TRBV6-3	-	16	TRBJ1-6	-	CASSHVPVSYNSPLHF	TGTGCCAGCAGTCACGTCCCGGTCTCCTATAATTCACCCCTCCACTTT
TRBV7-2	TRBD1	15	TRBJ1-4	many	CASSANRGLVEKLFF	TGTGCCAGCAGCGCTAACAGGGGCTTAGTCGAAAAACTGTTTTTT
TRBV5-4	TRBD2	13	TRBJ2-7	few	CASSLRGTNEQYF	TGTGCCAGCAGCTTAAGAGGGACTAACGAGCAGTACTTC
TRBV20-1	-	13	TRBJ2-2	-	CSADEPNTGELFF	TGCAGTGCTGACGAACCAAACACCGGGGAGCTGTTTTTT
TRBV7-9	-	11	TRBJ1-4	many	CASTLGEKLFF	TGTGCCAGCACCTTGGGGGAAAAACTGTTTTTT
TRBV6-2/TRBV6-3	TRBD1	14	TRBJ2-5	few	CASRKQGARETQYF	TGTGCCAGCAGAAAACAGGGGGCGCGTGAGACCCAGTACTTC